This T cell receptor (beta chain) derives from a study of blood T cell repertoires in COVID-19 (dated by TCRdb to about 2020). Regarding the study in general: The collaborator samples originated in the United States, Italy and Spain and spanned the acute and convalescent phases of COVID-19. The material from the prospective study consisted of cDNA or gDNA derived from T cells, B-cell-depleted T cells, or PBMCs. Deeply sampled blood TCRbeta repertoires from subjects exposed to, actively infected with, or recovered from COVID-19 were included in the dataset. The sample metadata nearly always contained a de-identified subject ID, COVID-19 status, age in years and sex. The samples were drawn from two sources: the first 160 participants of the ongoing ImmuneRACE study, and 1,200 or so subjects contributed by 6 global collaborators. Where available, HLA class I and class II types were taken from metadata supplied by the sample provider and were not determined by assay-based typing. A freely available public database, intended as a resource for researchers studying the immune response to SARS-CoV-2, is where the repertoires were released. What the study reported, not specific to this receptor: The amount of clinical and demographic metadata varied by source and participant and was provided uncurated.

In Seattle, one collaborating source enrolled patients while the infection was active and tracked those patients longitudinally over the course of disease. The collaborating institutions used their own protocols to collect whole blood in K2EDTA tubes. For TCRbeta analysis, collaborators shipped samples as frozen whole blood, isolated PBMCs, or DNA extracted from either of those sample types. Points on this clone: What antigen it recognizes has not been identified. No base quality values were provided; no much bigger clone lies one nucleotide off.

The immunoSEQ Assay, a bias-controlled multiplex PCR, was used to amplify TCRbeta CDR3 regions from genomic DNA. The paper's processing steps were these. The number of nucleated cells in each sample was estimated by amplification of reference gene primers within the assay. To quantify the absolute abundance of each unique TCRbeta CDR3 rearrangement, sequence reads were collapsed and filtered. Productive Simpson clonality was computed per sample as the square root of Simpson's diversity index over productive rearrangements. The clones in this table, taken by TCRdb from immuneACCESS, are in-frame only. Not every clone is retained; where verified, under half of the shortfall comes from an unresolved V gene, and the cause of the rest is unknown. The V and J calls and clone size come from that table; D and trimming were worked out from the DNA. Within this sample are approximately 64,000 clones, with about 90% of them counted one time only. 40% to 55% of the sample comes from the top ten.

Per the germline V gene, MDHEN is the CDR1 and SYDVKM is the CDR2. Taken from cysteine to phenylalanine, the CDR3 has 13 residues. Of all the DNA, just the CDR3 is kept, 39 bases in frame from base 1. The V end loses 8 bases and the J end loses 2 bases, and a stretch of 9 bases separates them. This receptor was identified in a woman in her sixties or seventies with COVID-19, enrolled during active disease. The sample taken for sequencing was peripheral blood. Rearrangement joined TRBV28 to TRBJ1-4; TRBD1 is perhaps the D gene, given 5 matching bases. Read as DNA, the sequence is TGTGCCAGCGCAGGGTATACTAATGAAAAACTGTTTTTT. This codes for CASAGYTNEKLFF. The full variable domain, with segments outside the CDR3 supplied by the reference TRBV28 and TRBJ1-4 proteins, appears as DVKVTQSSRYLVKRTGEKVFLECVQDMDHENMFWYRQDPGLGLRLIYFSYDVKMKEKGDIPEGYSVSREKKERFSLILESASTNQTSMYLCASAGYTNEKLFFGSGTQLSVL.